Below, 28 T cell receptor beta chains from the same sample are listed, as sequenced in a study of Tregs in tolerant kidney transplant recipients. Method: immunoSEQ multiplex PCR; TCRdb's copy keeps in-frame clones and lacks some. The sample lists 50,000 to 75,000 clones, around 85% seen once, with around 2.3% in the top ten. Sequencing used Tregs from blood, obtained before the transplant. The receptors stem from a human donor who received a combined kidney and bone marrow transplant.

This chain connects TRBV5-6 to TRBJ1-2; D uncertain. V dropped 4 bases and J dropped 8 bases, with 15 bases sitting between them. Germline-derived CDR1 and CDR2 are SGHDT and YYEEEE. CDR3 size: 13 residues. CDR3 bases: TGTGCCAGCAGCCCTGGGGTGATTCGGGGCTACACCTTC. Translated, it gives CASSPGVIRGYTF.

V and J are TRBV18 and TRBJ1-2; perhaps TRBD1 as D (5 bases). The V gene lost 5 bases and the J gene lost 2 bases, with 12 bases spanning the gap. From germline, CDR1 is KGHSH and CDR2 LQKENI. The CDR3 has 14 residues. The chain's CDR3 is CASSSEGLNYGYTF. CDR3 DNA: TGTGCCAGCTCATCAGAGGGACTAAACTATGGCTACACCTTC.

The CDR3 reads CASSYVPGYEQYF. The CDR3 nucleotides read TGCGCCAGCAGCTATGTCCCCGGGTACGAGCAGTACTTC. The V gene is TRBV5-1, the J gene TRBJ2-5; D not resolved. The tail of the sequence fits TRBJ2-7 better, so the J call may be wrong. This CDR3 has 13 amino acids. Germline assignment: CDR1 SGHRS and CDR2 YFSETQ.

Only one count was recorded for this clone. The CDR3 here is CASLNGASIQYF. DNA of the CDR3: TGTGCCAGCCTTAACGGGGCGTCGATTCAGTACTTC. The chain couples TRBV2 to TRBJ2-4, with D perhaps TRBD1 or TRBD2 (5 bases each). This CDR3 has 12 residues. Trimming took off 8 bases at V and 10 bases at J, with 15 bases between the two ends. CDR1 and CDR2 from the germline V gene are SNHLY and FYNNEI.

This sequence joins TRBV9 and TRBJ1-2, with D perhaps TRBD1 (6 bases). From germline, CDR1 is SGDLS and CDR2 YYNGEE. With 0 bases removed from V and 4 bases from J, the gap between germline ends came to 13 bases. The CDR3 runs to 15 residues. CDR3 sequence (DNA): TGTGCCAGCAGCGTAGGGAGTGGGGGGGCCTATGGCTACACCTTC. Translation gives CASSVGSGGAYGYTF. Using reference TRBV9 and TRBJ1-2 for the parts outside the CDR3, the full variable domain is DSGVTQTPKHLITATGQRVTLRCSPRSGDLSVYWYQQSLDQGLQFLIQYYNGEERAKGNILERFSAQQFPDLHSELNLSSLELGDSALYFCASSVGSGGAYGYTFGSGTRLTVV.

The CDR3 DNA reads as TGTGCCACCAGCAGCAGACTAGCGGGTCAATACGAGCAGTACTTC. This translates into CATSSRLAGQYEQYF. The chain is built from TRBV15 and TRBJ2-7, with 10 positions matching TRBD2. The CDR3 covers 15 residues. The V gene end was trimmed by 3 bases and the J gene end by 4 bases; junction bases not matched to a gene: 6. Per the germline V gene, CDR1 is LNHNV and CDR2 is YYDKDF (reference sequence).

The genes are TRBV28 and TRBJ2-5; TRBD2 matches at 15 bases. The CDR3 has 17 amino acids. With V trimmed by 6 bases and J by 5 bases, 10 bases remained unmatched. The germline V gene has CDR1 MDHEN and CDR2 SYDVKM. CDR3: CASRTGTSGRSMETQYF. CDR3 in DNA: TGTGCCAGCAGGACCGGGACTAGCGGGAGGTCCATGGAGACCCAGTACTTC. The whole variable domain, filled in from reference TRBV28 and TRBJ2-5, reads DVKVTQSSRYLVKRTGEKVFLECVQDMDHENMFWYRQDPGLGLRLIYFSYDVKMKEKGDIPEGYSVSREKKERFSLILESASTNQTSMYLCASRTGTSGRSMETQYFGPGTRLLVL.

This clone was seen only a few times. This sequence joins TRBV4-1 and TRBJ2-7; tentatively, D is TRBD1 (5 bases). The CDR3 spans 13 residues. The germline V gene encodes CDR1 MGHRA and CDR2 YSYEKL. Trimming stripped 0 bases from V and 3 bases from J, with 6 bases between. The CDR3 DNA reads as TGCGCCAGCAGCCAAGAAAGGGGCTACGAGCAGTACTTC. Amino acids: CASSQERGYEQYF.

The V call is TRBV7-6, the J call TRBJ1-3; D uncertain. Germline values: CDR1 SGHVS, CDR2 FNYEAQ. Trimming shortened V by 3 bases and J by 0 bases, and 12 bases separated the two germline ends. The CDR3 covers 16 residues. The CDR3 is CASSLGGSNSGNTIYF. The CDR3 DNA is TGTGCCAGCAGCTTGGGTGGTTCCAACTCTGGAAACACCATATATTTT.

This clone has only one observation. V and J are TRBV7-6 and TRBJ1-1; TRBD1 aligns across 7 bases. Germline loops: CDR1 SGHVS, CDR2 FNYEAQ. The CDR3 sequence is 15 residues long. The V segment lost 5 bases and the J segment 4 bases; nucleotides outside the gene matches: 10. The CDR3 sequence: CASSLTGTSGTEAFF. The DNA of the CDR3 is TGTGCCAGCAGCCTGACAGGGACCTCCGGCACTGAAGCTTTCTTT.

This rearrangement joins TRBV28 to TRBJ1-2, with TRBD1 matching over 12 bases. V lost 0 bases, J lost 5 bases, and 10 bases stayed unmatched. Germline V gene data show CDR1 as MDHEN and CDR2 as SYDVKM. The CDR3 has 18 amino acids. The CDR3 DNA sequence: TGTGCCAGCAGTTTATGGGGACAGGGGGCGCTTGCTGGGTATGGCTACACCTTC. Residues: CASSLWGQGALAGYGYTF.

The rearrangement uses TRBV6-6 and TRBJ2-3; D remains ambiguous. The V end was cut by 0 bases, the J end by 0 bases, with 7 bases between. Looked up from germline, CDR1 is MNHNY and CDR2 is SVGAGI (reference sequence). The CDR3 extends over 15 amino acids. In DNA, the CDR3 is TGTGCCAGCAGTTACTCTGGCTTCAGCACAGATACGCAGTATTTT. Translating gives CASSYSGFSTDTQYF.

This chain joins TRBV2 and TRBJ1-1, with no clear D. V lost 2 bases to trimming and J lost 0 bases, with 13 bases between them. Germline V gives CDR1 SNHLY, CDR2 FYNNEI. The CDR3 has 16 residues. CDR3 DNA: TGTGCCAGCAGTGAAAATGTTCGTCGGTTGAACACTGAAGCTTTCTTT. It specifies CASSENVRRLNTEAFF.

This chain connects TRBV5-1 to TRBJ1-1; TRBD1 might be the D (6 bases). CDR3 length equals 16 residues. V dropped 4 bases and J dropped 4 bases, with 20 bases sitting between them. The germline gives CDR1 SGHRS, CDR2 YFSETQ. The CDR3 reads CASSRGGPGVGTEAFF. The DNA of the CDR3 is TGCGCCAGCAGCCGCGGAGGGCCAGGGGTGGGCACTGAAGCTTTCTTT.

The chain links TRBV11-2 to TRBJ2-7; 9 bases map to TRBD1. CDR3 length equals 18 residues. Trimming took 4 bases from V and 2 from J; bases not matched to a gene: 15. Germline V gene sequence: CDR1 SGHAT, CDR2 FQNNGV. CDR3 nucleotide sequence: TGTGCCAGCAGCTCAACAAGTGGAGCGACAGGGGGAACCTACGAGCAGTACTTC. It yields the protein CASSSTSGATGGTYEQYF.

The V and J genes are TRBV2 and TRBJ2-2; D might be TRBD1 (5 bases). In germline, CDR1 is SNHLY, CDR2 FYNNEI. This CDR3 has 18 amino acids. V was pared by 0 bases and J by 1 base, with 15 bases between. The CDR3 loop reads CASSEAQYAGRNTGELFF. CDR3 DNA: TGTGCCAGCAGTGAAGCGCAGTATGCAGGGCGGAACACCGGGGAGCTGTTTTTT.

The gene calls are TRBV5-6 and TRBJ2-5; 8 bases line up with TRBD1. This CDR3 is built from 14 residues. V was pared by 4 bases and J by 7 bases, with 9 bases of the junction left unmatched. The V gene's germline CDR1 is SGHDT and CDR2 YYEEEE. CDR3 in amino acids: CASSGRTGQRTQYF. The CDR3 bases are TGTGCCAGCAGCGGTCGGACAGGGCAAAGGACCCAGTACTTC.

Of note for this clone: This same CDR3 is encoded by further DNA sequences in the sample. The CDR3 is CASSLDFRGGLSDTQYF. CDR3 nucleotides: TGCGCCAGCAGCCTGGATTTTCGCGGGGGGTTGTCAGATACGCAGTATTTT. The V and J genes are TRBV5-1 and TRBJ2-3; TRBD2 aligns across 8 bases. With 4 bases clipped from V and 4 bases from J, the junction kept 14 bases outside the gene matches. The germline gives CDR1 SGHRS, CDR2 YFSETQ. The CDR3 is made up of 17 amino acids.

The rearrangement uses TRBV11-1 and TRBJ1-1; D is unresolved. V lost 3 bases and J 2 bases, leaving 7 bases between the germline ends. CDR3 size: 13 residues. Germline assignment: CDR1 SGHAT and CDR2 FQDESV (reference sequence). The CDR3 DNA follows: TGTGCCAGCAGCTTCCAGAGTAACACTGAAGCTTTCTTT. It specifies CASSFQSNTEAFF.

The CDR3 nucleotides read TGCGCCAGCAGCTTTACAGGGGTCGGCACAGATACGCAGTATTTT. This encodes CASSFTGVGTDTQYF. The rearrangement uses TRBV5-1 and TRBJ2-3; 7 bases map to TRBD1. V lost 2 bases to trimming and J lost 1 base; unmatched junction nucleotides: 4. Germline V gene data show CDR1 as SGHRS and CDR2 as YFSETQ. CDR3 size: 15 residues.

V usage is TRBV29-1 and J usage is TRBJ1-4; a weak D match, TRBD1 (5 bases). Germline CDR1 and CDR2: SQVTM and ANQGSEA. The CDR3 contains 14 residues. V lost 4 bases and J 7 bases, leaving 16 bases between the germline ends. The CDR3 sequence is CSVGIGGKGEKLFF. CDR3 sequence (DNA): TGCAGCGTTGGGATCGGGGGGAAGGGTGAAAAACTGTTTTTT.

The chain uses TRBV5-1 and TRBJ2-6; 9 nucleotides match TRBD1. J was trimmed by 0 bases and V by 5 bases; bases with no gene match: 9. The CDR3 length is 18 residues. CDR1 is SGHRS, CDR2 YFSETQ, per germline. CDR3 bases: TGCGCCAGCAGACCCCTACAGGGGGCGTCCTCTGGGGCCAACGTCCTGACTTTC. Its translation is CASRPLQGASSGANVLTF.

This clone was seen only once. The chain uses TRBV19 and TRBJ1-5; D remains unclear. The CDR3 sequence is 16 residues long. In germline, CDR1 is LNHDA, CDR2 SQIVND (reference sequence). Trimming shortened V by 6 bases and J by 2 bases, and 17 bases separated the two germline ends. The CDR3 spells CASSPVVGFGNQPQHF. CDR3 DNA: TGTGCCAGTAGCCCCGTTGTGGGTTTCGGCAATCAGCCCCAGCATTTT.

This chain uses TRBV27 with TRBJ2-7; tentative D call: TRBD2 (5 bases). The V end was cut by 6 bases, the J end by 13 bases, with 22 bases between. The V gene's germline CDR1 is MNHEY and CDR2 SMNVEV (reference sequence). CDR3 size: 13 residues. CDR3 DNA sequence: TGTGCCAGCAGGCTAGCAGCATCAGCTATTCCATACTTC. Its protein is CASRLAASAIPYF.

This clone came up a few times. The chain is built from TRBV6-6 and TRBJ1-2; 7 bases line up with TRBD1. Unmatched junction bases numbered 3, after V lost 8 bases and J lost 9 bases. The CDR3 is 10 amino acids. Germline CDR1 is MNHNY and CDR2 is SVGAGI (reference sequence). In DNA, the CDR3 is TGTGCCAGCTCACAGGGGAGCTACACCTTC. Its translation is CASSQGSYTF.

The V and J genes are TRBV19 and TRBJ2-7; possibly TRBD2 for D (6 bases). The germline V and J ends were trimmed by 2 bases and 0 bases, with 17 bases remaining between them. Per the germline V gene, CDR1 is LNHDA and CDR2 is SQIVND (reference sequence). The CDR3 is made up of 17 amino acids. CDR3 DNA sequence: TGTGCCAGTAGTATAAGGCCCGGGGGTAGATCCTCCTACGAGCAGTACTTC. Its protein is CASSIRPGGRSSYEQYF.

The V and J genes are TRBV28 and TRBJ2-4; 8 bases agree with TRBD1. V dropped 10 bases and J dropped 3; count of bases not matched to a gene: 8. This CDR3 spans 14 amino acids. The germline V gene has CDR1 MDHEN and CDR2 SYDVKM. In nucleotides, the CDR3 is TGTGCCACCTCGATACAGGGGGACAAAAACATTCAGTACTTC. Amino acid sequence: CATSIQGDKNIQYF.

The chain combines TRBV2 with TRBJ2-7; perhaps TRBD2 as D (6 bases). CDR1 is SNHLY, CDR2 FYNNEI, per germline. The CDR3 is 14 amino acids. Trimming stripped 7 bases from V and 3 bases from J, with 16 bases between. The CDR3 protein is CASNILGLRYEQYF. The CDR3 region has the DNA TGTGCCAGCAATATATTAGGACTACGCTACGAGCAGTACTTC.